One and the same sample provided the 26 T cell receptor beta chains below, sequenced in a study of radiotherapy plus CTLA-4 blockade in lung cancer. Sequencing used immunoSEQ multiplex PCR; TCRdb keeps in-frame clones, though not all of them. The table has tens of thousands of clones, approximately 77% seen once; the top ten hold 24%. The starting material was peripheral blood, obtained from a patient treated with radiotherapy plus ipilimumab. All receptors come from a human donor with non-small cell lung cancer that progressed on radiotherapy plus ipilimumab.

V gene TRBV6-1 combines with J gene TRBJ2-3; tentatively, D is TRBD1 (6 bases). CDR1 and CDR2 (germline): MNHNS, SASEGT. The CDR3 length is 15 residues. V was cut by 6 bases and J by 2 bases, with 15 bases left in between. The CDR3 DNA is TGTGCCAGCAGGATCCGGGACATTTACACAGATACGCAGTATTTT. Translation: CASRIRDIYTDTQYF.

The chain employs TRBV13 and TRBJ1-4, with 8 bases fitting TRBD1. The CDR3 runs 13 residues. Germline CDR1 is PRHDT and CDR2 is FYEKMQ (reference sequence). With 8 bases clipped from V and 10 bases from J, the junction kept 9 bases outside the gene matches. CDR3 coding DNA: TGTGCCAGCGGCGAGACAGGGGATGGAAAACTGTTTTTT. Protein: CASGETGDGKLFF.

V gene TRBV15 combines with J gene TRBJ1-5; TRBD1 matches 10 bases. The CDR3 spans 16 residues. The germline CDR1 and CDR2 sequences are LNHNV and YYDKDF (reference sequence). V trimming: 1 base; J trimming: 2 bases; junction bases outside the gene matches: 2. Written as DNA, the CDR3 is TGTGCCACCAGCAGAGGGGACAGGGGAGGCAATCAGCCCCAGCATTTT. This sequence encodes CATSRGDRGGNQPQHF. Combining the CDR3 with reference TRBV15 and TRBJ1-5 gives the whole variable domain DAMVIQNPRYQVTQFGKPVTLSCSQTLNHNVMYWYQQKSSQAPKLLFHYYDKDFNNEADTPDNFQSRRPNTSFCFLDIRSPGLGDTAMYLCATSRGDRGGNQPQHFGDGTRLSIL.

For the CDR3, the DNA is TGCGCCAGCAGCCAAGATAGTAGTGTGGAGGTGGGTCATCCTGAAGCTTTCTTT. Protein product: CASSQDSSVEVGHPEAFF. V gene TRBV4-1 combines with J gene TRBJ1-1; no firm D call. The CDR3 runs 18 residues. Germline CDR1 and CDR2: MGHRA and YSYEKL. Between the trimmed V and J ends, which lost 0 bases and 6 bases, there was a span of 23 bases.

The V gene is TRBV9, the J gene TRBJ1-2; D not certain. The CDR3 runs to 16 residues. V was cut by 0 bases and J by 1 base, with 13 bases left in between. Germline CDR1 and CDR2: SGDLS and YYNGEE. CDR3 loop: CASSVGGDGSNYGYTF. The CDR3 DNA is TGTGCCAGCAGCGTAGGGGGAGACGGCAGTAACTATGGCTACACCTTC.

CDR3 bases: TGTGCCAGTAGGTGGACAGGGGCAAGTGAGCAGTTCTTC. Residues: CASRWTGASEQFF. The genes are TRBV19 and TRBJ2-1, with 9 bases that match TRBD1. Germline V CDR1 and CDR2: LNHDA, SQIVND (reference sequence). There are 13 residues in the CDR3. J lost 9 bases, V lost 6 bases, and 6 bases had no gene match. The full variable domain, its missing parts supplied by reference TRBV19 and TRBJ2-1, is DGGITQSPKYLFRKEGQNVTLSCEQNLNHDAMYWYRQDPGQGLRLIYYSQIVNDFQKGDIAEGYSVSREKKESFPLTVTSAQKNPTAFYLCASRWTGASEQFFGPGTRLTVL.

A remark on this clone: The junction does not match germline at one end; this may be a read error. The J gene is TRBJ1-2, the V gene TRBV20-1; D call uncertain. CDR3 size: 11 residues. The germline CDR1 and CDR2 sequences are DFQATT and SNEGSKA (reference sequence). The CDR3 loop reads CALALSGGYTF. For the CDR3, the DNA is TGTGCCCTAGCCCTGTCTGGTGGCTACACCTTC.

This clone rates as large. This chain joins TRBV4-3 and TRBJ1-2; the D gene is possibly TRBD1 (6 bases). With 0 bases removed from V and 7 bases from J, the gap between germline ends came to 15 bases. Per the germline V gene, CDR1 is LGHNA and CDR2 is YSLEER. The CDR3 spans 15 residues. DNA for the CDR3: TGCGCCAGCAGCCAAGATTTCGGAGGGGGTGGTGGCTACACCTTC. Its translation: CASSQDFGGGGGYTF.

This clone was seen once. The chain has TRBV18 and TRBJ2-7; the D gene is possibly TRBD2 (5 bases). V was shortened by 2 bases and J by 0 bases, with 17 bases between the two germline ends. The CDR3 is 17 amino acids. Germline CDR1 KGHSH, CDR2 LQKENI. This CDR3 reads CASSPSGSSAGSYEQYF. CDR3 nucleotides: TGTGCCAGCTCACCATCTGGTAGTAGCGCGGGCTCCTACGAGCAGTACTTC.

V gene TRBV5-6 combines with J gene TRBJ2-3; 12 bases map to TRBD2. The germline gives CDR1 SGHDT, CDR2 YYEEEE. The CDR3 spans 16 residues. V lost 4 bases, J lost 2 bases, and 5 bases stayed unmatched. DNA of the CDR3: TGTGCCAGCAGCAAGACTAGCGGGGGATTCACAGATACGCAGTATTTT. Translating gives CASSKTSGGFTDTQYF.

The V and J genes are TRBV7-8 and TRBJ2-1, with a possible D match to TRBD2 (7 bases). V lost 4 bases to trimming and J lost 7 bases, with 11 bases between them. Germline lookup yields CDR1 SGHVS and CDR2 FQNEAQ. This CDR3 has 13 residues. CDR3 bases: TGTGCCAGCAGCTCGCGGGGGCGGAATGAGCAGTTCTTC. This encodes CASSSRGRNEQFF. The variable domain in full, completed from reference TRBV7-8 and TRBJ2-1, reads GAGVSQSPRYKVAKRGQDVALRCDPISGHVSLFWYQQALGQGPEFLTYFQNEAQLDKSGLPSDRFFAERPEGSVSTLKIQRTQQEDSAVYLCASSSRGRNEQFFGPGTRLTVL.

This rearrangement joins TRBV7-3 to TRBJ2-2; D gene unclear. The CDR3 contains 14 residues. V was shortened by 3 bases and J by 3 bases, with 8 bases between the two germline ends. Per the germline V gene, CDR1 is SGHTA and CDR2 is FQGTGA. CDR3 loop: CASSFGPDTGELFF. The CDR3, as DNA: TGTGCCAGCAGCTTCGGCCCCGACACCGGGGAGCTGTTTTTT.

V usage is TRBV19 and J usage is TRBJ2-3, with 14 bases aligning to TRBD2. Germline CDR1 and CDR2: LNHDA and SQIVND (reference sequence). Trimming at V came to 3 bases and at J to 5 bases, leaving 7 bases not matched to a gene. CDR3 size: 17 residues. The CDR3 DNA reads TGTGCCAGTAGTATCGCGGGACTAGCGGGAGCAGGAGATACGCAGTATTTT. Amino acids: CASSIAGLAGAGDTQYF.

The chain combines TRBV6-6 with TRBJ1-3, with D uncertain. V was trimmed by 8 bases and J by 0 bases, leaving 11 bases between them. In germline, CDR1 is MNHNY, CDR2 SVGAGI (reference sequence). This CDR3 has 14 amino acids. CDR3 region: CASQDRASGNTIYF. In DNA, the CDR3 is TGTGCCAGCCAAGACCGAGCCTCTGGAAACACCATATATTTT.

J is TRBJ1-1 and V is TRBV6-1, with TRBD1 as a possible D gene (6 bases). V lost 5 bases to trimming and J lost 4 bases, with 14 bases between them. This CDR3 spans 14 amino acids. Germline V gene lookup returns CDR1 MNHNS and CDR2 SASEGT. The CDR3 bases are TGTGCCAGCAGTTGGACACAGGGTAGCACTGAAGCTTTCTTT. Amino acid sequence: CASSWTQGSTEAFF.

V is TRBV6-6 and J is TRBJ1-5; 9 bases align to TRBD1. Germline V gene sequence: CDR1 MNHNY, CDR2 SVGAGI (reference sequence). The CDR3 has 14 residues. V lost 5 bases, J lost 2 bases, and 1 base stayed unmatched. The chain's CDR3 is CASSRTGGNQPQHF. The CDR3 DNA sequence: TGTGCCAGCAGTCGGACAGGGGGCAATCAGCCCCAGCATTTT.

The chain couples TRBV6-6 to TRBJ1-6; D remains unclear. This CDR3 spans 13 amino acids. V dropped 2 bases and J dropped 9 bases, with 8 bases sitting between them. Germline V gene lookup returns CDR1 MNHNY and CDR2 SVGAGI (reference sequence). CDR3 nucleotides: TGTGCCAGCAGTTACAGGGCCGGTTCACCCCTCCACTTT. Residues: CASSYRAGSPLHF.

The V call is TRBV6-5, the J call TRBJ1-2; possible D gene TRBD1, 6 bases. The germline V gene encodes CDR1 MNHEY and CDR2 SVGAGI. The CDR3 length is 13 residues. Trimming took off 6 bases at V and 4 bases at J, with 12 bases between the two ends. The CDR3 reads CASRGGGPYGYTF. The CDR3 DNA sequence: TGTGCCAGCAGAGGGGGGGGCCCCTATGGCTACACCTTC.

This clone appeared a few times. This chain connects TRBV27 to TRBJ2-2; D remains ambiguous. The V end lost 2 bases, the J end lost 5 bases, and 15 bases lay between the germline ends. In germline, CDR1 is MNHEY, CDR2 SMNVEV (reference sequence). This CDR3 comprises 16 residues. CDR3 in amino acids: CASSLKGRAGTGELFF. The CDR3 bases are TGTGCCAGCAGTTTAAAAGGACGGGCCGGGACCGGGGAGCTGTTTTTT.

CDR3 sequence reads: CASSQDSGLTSGSSGELFF. CDR3 DNA sequence: TGTGCCAGCAGCCAAGATTCGGGTTTAACTAGCGGGAGCTCCGGGGAGCTGTTTTTT. The chain uses TRBV4-2 and TRBJ2-2; 11 bases match TRBD2. Per germline, CDR1 LGHNA and CDR2 YNFKEQ. This CDR3 is built from 19 residues. V shed 0 bases, J shed 6 bases, and the junction held 12 bases outside the gene matches.

This rearrangement joins TRBV11-1 to TRBJ2-6, with no clear D. CDR1 is SGHAT, CDR2 FQDESV, per germline (reference sequence). This CDR3 comprises 16 residues. Trimming shortened V by 5 bases and J by 0 bases, and 11 bases separated the two germline ends. The CDR3 loop reads CASSPSWSSGANVLTF. The CDR3 region has the DNA TGTGCCAGCAGCCCCTCATGGAGCTCTGGGGCCAACGTCCTGACTTTC. The full variable domain, rest sourced from reference TRBV11-1 and TRBJ2-6, is EAEVAQSPRYKITEKSQAVAFWCDPISGHATLYWYRQILGQGPELLVQFQDESVVDDSQLPKDRFSAERLKGVDSTLKIQPAELGDSAMYLCASSPSWSSGANVLTFGAGSRLTVL.

The chain couples TRBV18 to TRBJ2-1; D uncertain. Trimming took 0 bases from V and 6 from J, leaving 15 bases between them. Germline V gene sequence: CDR1 KGHSH, CDR2 LQKENI. The length of the CDR3 is 16 residues. For the CDR3, the DNA is TGTGCCAGCTCACCACCCGAGCGTTTCACATTCAATGAGCAGTTCTTC. Translating gives CASSPPERFTFNEQFF.

The rearrangement links TRBV5-1 to TRBJ2-3, with 10 bases matching TRBD2. Per the germline V gene, CDR1 is SGHRS and CDR2 is YFSETQ. The CDR3 runs 15 residues. The J segment lost 1 base and the V segment lost 5 bases, leaving 4 bases of the junction unmatched. The CDR3 DNA sequence: TGCGCCAGCAGAGTAGCGGGGGGTGGCACAGATACGCAGTATTTT. Protein: CASRVAGGGTDTQYF.

V and J are TRBV18 and TRBJ2-3; TRBD2 agrees at 10 bases. CDR1 is KGHSH and CDR2 is LQKENI in the germline V gene. Trimming at V came to 3 bases and at J to 4 bases, leaving 7 bases not matched to a gene. The CDR3 extends over 16 amino acids. The CDR3 region has the DNA TGTGCCAGCTCACCCATTCTCCTAGCGGGAGCAGATACGCAGTATTTT. Its translation: CASSPILLAGADTQYF. Drawing the rest from reference TRBV18 and TRBJ2-3, the complete variable domain is NAGVMQNPRHLVRRRGQEARLRCSPMKGHSHVYWYRQLPEEGLKFMVYLQKENIIDESGMPKERFSAEFPKEGPSILRIQQVVRGDSAAYFCASSPILLAGADTQYFGPGTRLTVL.

The V and J genes are TRBV6-1 and TRBJ2-4; weak D call: TRBD2 (5 bases). This CDR3 has 13 residues. From germline, CDR1 is MNHNS and CDR2 SASEGT. V lost 8 bases to trimming and J lost 8 bases, with 16 bases between them. CDR3 DNA: TGTGCCAGCGAGCAAGGAGGAAGGCACATTCAGTACTTC. It translates to CASEQGGRHIQYF.

This chain uses TRBV5-1 with TRBJ1-1; D is ambiguous. CDR3 size: 15 residues. Germline assignment: CDR1 SGHRS and CDR2 YFSETQ. V lost 0 bases, J lost 1 base, and 10 bases lay in between. The CDR3 loop reads CASSLDGGRNTEAFF. The CDR3 DNA is TGCGCCAGCAGCTTGGATGGCGGCCGGAACACTGAAGCTTTCTTT.